This T cell receptor (beta chain) was captured in a study of regulatory T cells in long-lasting Graves disease. With 5 bases removed from V and 7 bases from J, the gap between germline ends came to 15 bases. The CDR3 contains 13 residues. Germline lookup yields CDR1 SGHTA and CDR2 FQGTGA. Time point: newly diagnosed GD, antithyroid drugs for less than 3 months. After RNA was extracted from PBMCs, the TCR library was made from it. This clonotype was found a few times. The TCR beta library used iRepertoire HTBI primers with Arm-PCR amplification of CDR3. TCRdb fed the multiplex PCR reads into MiXCR, producing one record per CDR3 protein. This sample has about 470,000 distinct CDR3 sequences; about 15% occur once, and the top ten carry 15% to 20%. These sequences were also reported in another study, on T cells in Graves' hyperthyroidism and ophthalmopathy.

The genes are TRBV7-3 and TRBJ2-7, with D possibly TRBD1 on 5 matching bases. The TCR comes from a woman in her twenties or thirties with Graves disease. This specimen was peripheral blood mononuclear cells (PBMCs), taken at new diagnosis, from a patient treated with antithyroid drugs. The CDR3 nucleotides read TGTGCCAGCAGCCGGAACAGCGCAGGGGAGCAGTACTTC. As protein: CASSRNSAGEQYF.